In its sample, the clone carrying this T cell receptor beta chain was seen once. This sample is drawn from a study of blood T cell repertoires in COVID-19. CDR1 and CDR2 from the germline V gene are SGHNT and YYREEE (reference sequence). The CDR3 covers 15 residues. V trimming: 6 bases; J trimming: 1 base; junction bases outside the gene matches: 9. Clones were read by immunoSEQ multiplex PCR, and TCRdb kept only the in-frame ones, dropping some. The table records roughly 200,000 clones, 82% of them present only once. The sequence was collected from a woman between 55 and 75 years old with acute COVID-19. The source material was PBMCs or T cells enriched from blood (not recorded which). V gene TRBV5-4 combines with J gene TRBJ2-7, with 8 bases fitting TRBD1. CDR3 sequence reads: CASTQGTGPSYEQYF. The DNA for the CDR3 is TGTGCCAGCACCCAAGGGACAGGTCCTTCCTACGAGCAGTACTTC.